Presented here are 5 T cell receptor beta chains from one specimen sequenced in a study of CD4 T cells in relation to SARS-CoV-2 and coronaviruses. Before the COVID-19 pandemic, during about 2011-2019, CD4+ T cells were taken from unexposed donors. After nine to ten days of culture, CD4+ T cells were isolated. These receptors' targets are unknown. The table came from immunoSEQ multiplex PCR; TCRdb's copy has only in-frame clones and leaves some out. The sample consists of about 30,000 clones, roughly 70% of them appearing once. Sequencing was performed on CD4+ T cells from PBMCs, cultured in vitro. These receptors all stem from a human donor in good health.

CDR3 loop: CASRGLAGSNEQFF. CDR3 bases: TGTGCCAGCAGGGGACTAGCGGGAAGCAATGAGCAGTTCTTC. The chain employs TRBV2 and TRBJ2-1, with 13 bases lining up with TRBD2. This CDR3 is 14 amino acids long. Germline V gives CDR1 SNHLY, CDR2 FYNNEI. Trimming cost V 6 bases and J 6 bases; bases outside gene matches: 2.

V and J are TRBV14 and TRBJ1-2; possible D gene TRBD1, 5 bases. CDR3 length: 15 amino acids. Trimming stripped 4 bases from V and 3 bases from J, with 15 bases between. Germline CDR1 reads SGHDN; CDR2 reads FVKESK. CDR3 nucleotide sequence: TGTGCCAGCAGCCCGCTTGGGACTACCTACTATGGCTACACCTTC. It encodes CASSPLGTTYYGYTF.

DNA of the CDR3: TGTGCCAGCAAGGAGGGGCAGGGAAATCAGCCCCAGCATTTT. It codes for CASKEGQGNQPQHF. This chain uses TRBV27 with TRBJ1-5; D is possibly TRBD1 (5 bases). The CDR3 loop spans 14 amino acids. Germline CDR1 is MNHEY and CDR2 is SMNVEV (reference sequence). The V gene lost 7 bases and the J gene lost 4 bases, with 14 bases spanning the gap.

In its sample, this clone was seen a few times. This chain links TRBV5-1 with TRBJ2-2, with a weak D call TRBD1 (5 bases). CDR3 length: 17 amino acids. Trimming took off 0 bases at V and 4 bases at J, with 16 bases between the two ends. CDR1 and CDR2 (germline): SGHRS, YFSETQ. CDR3 in amino acids: CASSLDLAGLFTGELFF. CDR3 sequence (DNA): TGCGCCAGCAGCTTGGATCTTGCAGGGTTGTTCACCGGGGAGCTGTTTTTT.

This clone came up a few times. J is TRBJ2-7 and V is TRBV11-2, with D possibly being TRBD1 (5 bases). CDR3 length: 11 amino acids. Germline values: CDR1 SGHAT, CDR2 FQNNGV. V was cut by 1 base and J by 9 bases, with 7 bases left in between. The DNA for the CDR3 is TGTGCCAGCAGCTTAGGGACATCGCAGTACTTC. Translated, it gives CASSLGTSQYF.